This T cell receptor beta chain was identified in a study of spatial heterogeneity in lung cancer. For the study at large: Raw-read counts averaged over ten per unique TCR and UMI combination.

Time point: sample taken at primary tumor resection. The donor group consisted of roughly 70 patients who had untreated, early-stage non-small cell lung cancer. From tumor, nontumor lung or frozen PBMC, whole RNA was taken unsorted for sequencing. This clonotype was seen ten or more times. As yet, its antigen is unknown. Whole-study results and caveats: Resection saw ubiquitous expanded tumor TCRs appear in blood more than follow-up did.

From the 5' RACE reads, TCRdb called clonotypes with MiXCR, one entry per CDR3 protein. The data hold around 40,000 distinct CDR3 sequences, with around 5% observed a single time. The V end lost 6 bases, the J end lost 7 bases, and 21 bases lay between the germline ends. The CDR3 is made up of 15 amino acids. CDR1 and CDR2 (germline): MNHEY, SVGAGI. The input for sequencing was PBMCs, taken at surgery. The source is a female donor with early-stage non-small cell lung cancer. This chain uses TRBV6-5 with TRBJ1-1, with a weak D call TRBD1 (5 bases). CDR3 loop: CASRNTSPGHFEAFF. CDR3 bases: TGTGCCAGCAGGAACACTTCACCTGGACACTTTGAAGCTTTCTTT.